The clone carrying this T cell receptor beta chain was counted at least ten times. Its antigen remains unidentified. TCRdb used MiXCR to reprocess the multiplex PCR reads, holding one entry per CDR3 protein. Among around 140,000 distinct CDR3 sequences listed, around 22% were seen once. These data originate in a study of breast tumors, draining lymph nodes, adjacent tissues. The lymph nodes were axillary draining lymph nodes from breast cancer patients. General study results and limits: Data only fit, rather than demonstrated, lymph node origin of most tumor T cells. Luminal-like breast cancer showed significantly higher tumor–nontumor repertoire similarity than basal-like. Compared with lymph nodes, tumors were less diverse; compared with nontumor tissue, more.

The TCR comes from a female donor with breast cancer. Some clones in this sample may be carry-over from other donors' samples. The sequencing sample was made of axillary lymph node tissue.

In DNA, the CDR3 is TGTGCCAGCAGCGGATTAGCGGGATACAATGAGCAGTTCTTC. Protein sequence: CASSGLAGYNEQFF. The gene calls are TRBV9 and TRBJ2-1; 8 bases map to TRBD2. The CDR3 has 14 residues. Trimming took 3 bases from V and 4 from J; bases not matched to a gene: 3. Per the germline V gene, CDR1 is SGDLS and CDR2 is YYNGEE.